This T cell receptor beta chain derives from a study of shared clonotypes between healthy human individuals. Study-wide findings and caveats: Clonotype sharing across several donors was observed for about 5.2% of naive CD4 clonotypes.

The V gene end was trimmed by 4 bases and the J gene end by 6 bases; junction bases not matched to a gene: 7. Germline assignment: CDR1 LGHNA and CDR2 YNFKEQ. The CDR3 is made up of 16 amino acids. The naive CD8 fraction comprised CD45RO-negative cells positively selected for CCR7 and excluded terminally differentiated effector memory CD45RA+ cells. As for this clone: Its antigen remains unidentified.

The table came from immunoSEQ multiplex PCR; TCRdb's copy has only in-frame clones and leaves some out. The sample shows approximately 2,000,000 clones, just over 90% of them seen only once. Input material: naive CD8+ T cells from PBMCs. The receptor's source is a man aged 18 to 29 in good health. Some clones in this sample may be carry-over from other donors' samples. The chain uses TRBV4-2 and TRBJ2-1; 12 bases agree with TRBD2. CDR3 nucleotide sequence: TGTGCCAGCAGCCCCACTAGCGGGAGGCCCTCCAATGAGCAGTTCTTC. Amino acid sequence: CASSPTSGRPSNEQFF.